Each of the 4 T cell receptor beta chains below was sequenced from the same sample in a study of graft-versus-host responses after intestinal transplantation. No cognate antigen is known for these TCRs. The assay was immunoSEQ multiplex PCR, and TCRdb's table has in-frame clones only and misses some. The sample has some 93,000 clones; 75% to 95% are singletons. The specimen comprised unstimulated CD8+ T cells sorted from spleen or lymph node cells, sampled before intestinal transplant. The origin of the receptors is a human donor who received an intestinal transplant.

The chain is built from TRBV7-6 and TRBJ2-7; D uncertain. In germline, CDR1 is SGHVS, CDR2 FNYEAQ. There are 12 residues in the CDR3. The ends were cut back, 5 bases at V and 5 bases at J, with 10 bases in the middle. CDR3 sequence (DNA): TGTGCCAGCAGCGTAGGCAGTAACGAGCAGTACTTC. Encoded protein: CASSVGSNEQYF.

The V call is TRBV9, the J call TRBJ2-1; tentative D call: TRBD2 (6 bases). Trimming removed 0 bases at V and 0 bases at J, with 10 bases between. This CDR3 contains 16 residues. Germline CDR1 and CDR2: SGDLS and YYNGEE. This CDR3 reads CASSVAGGGSYNEQFF. Here the CDR3 DNA reads TGTGCCAGCAGCGTAGCTGGGGGAGGCTCCTACAATGAGCAGTTCTTC.

The chain links TRBV21-1 to TRBJ2-3; the table calls TRBD1, which could not be checked here. TRBV21-1 is termed a pseudogene. The CDR3 is made up of 17 amino acids. The CDR3 region is CASSKVIQGGLTDTQYF. In DNA, the CDR3 is TGTGCCAGCAGCAAAGTCATCCAGGGGGGCCTCACAGATACGCAGTATTTT.

This chain joins TRBV6-6 and TRBJ2-1; 9 bases line up with TRBD2. V lost 5 bases and J lost 15; bases outside the gene matches: 2. CDR1 and CDR2 (germline): MNHNY, SVGAGI (reference sequence). This CDR3 has 10 residues. The CDR3: CASSKRGVFF. CDR3 nucleotide sequence: TGTGCCAGCAGTAAGCGGGGGGTGTTCTTC.